The 29 T cell receptor beta chains below come from one sample, sequenced in a study of shared clonotypes between healthy human individuals (dated by TCRdb to the early 2020s). To prepare the library, the immunoSEQ multiplex PCR assay was applied. What TCRdb holds here is the immuneACCESS table cut down to in-frame rearrangements. Part of the clones is not present; checked against another copy, under half of the missing clones reflect an unresolved V gene, and the others are unexplained. Across this sample there are 1.6 million or so clones, with approximately 97% seen only once. Approximately 1.1% of the sample belongs to the ten largest clones. What was sequenced was naive CD4+ T cells sorted from blood. The sample's cell subset or site label is to be understood as: CD45RA+ positively selected. Receptors were obtained from a man under 40 in good health.

The chain has TRBV4-3 and TRBJ2-3; a possible D gene is TRBD1 (5 bases). The CDR3 totals 18 residues. V was cut by 2 bases and J by 0 bases, with 18 bases left in between. The germline V gene has CDR1 LGHNA and CDR2 YSLEER. The CDR3 spells CASSQTTPTGTSTDTQYF. DNA of the CDR3: TGCGCCAGCAGCCAAACGACCCCCACAGGAACTAGCACAGATACGCAGTATTTT.

The chain is built from TRBV7-9 and TRBJ2-7; maybe TRBD2 (6 bases). V was trimmed by 3 bases and J by 0 bases, leaving 12 bases between them. CDR1 is SEHNR and CDR2 is FQNEAQ in the germline V gene (reference sequence). The CDR3 has 15 residues. The DNA of the CDR3 is TGTGCCAGCAGCTTCCTAGCGAAACACTCCTACGAGCAGTACTTC. Encoded protein: CASSFLAKHSYEQYF.

In regard to this clone: Other DNA sequences in this specimen translate into the identical CDR3. This chain joins TRBV18 and TRBJ2-1; no reliable D call. Germline values: CDR1 KGHSH, CDR2 LQKENI. V was shortened by 1 base and J by 7 bases, with 8 bases between the two germline ends. The CDR3 is 13 residues long. CDR3 protein: CASSPRQTNEQFF. The DNA for the CDR3 is TGTGCCAGCTCACCACGGCAAACGAATGAGCAGTTCTTC.

The chain uses TRBV7-2 and TRBJ1-1; 10 positions match TRBD1. This CDR3 has 17 amino acids. With V trimmed by 1 base and J by 1 base, 6 bases remained unmatched. CDR1 SGHTA and CDR2 FQGNSA come from the germline V gene. CDR3 sequence (DNA): TGTGCCAGCAGCTTAGTCAGGACAGGGGGACCGAACACTGAAGCTTTCTTT. This sequence encodes CASSLVRTGGPNTEAFF.

V gene TRBV6-6 combines with J gene TRBJ2-7, with a tentative D call TRBD2 (6 bases). Trimming stripped 6 bases from V and 0 bases from J, with 12 bases between. Germline V CDR1 and CDR2: MNHNY, SVGAGI (reference sequence). The CDR3 length is 14 residues. The CDR3 protein is CASRGDGSSYEQYF. DNA of the CDR3: TGTGCCAGCAGGGGGGACGGGAGCTCCTACGAGCAGTACTTC.

In regard to this clone: The same CDR3 is also encoded by other DNA sequences in this sample. CDR3: CASSVGRLNTGELFF. CDR3 nucleotides: TGTGCCAGCAGCGTCGGCAGACTGAACACCGGGGAGCTGTTTTTT. This chain links TRBV9 with TRBJ2-2; D not resolved. In germline, CDR1 is SGDLS, CDR2 YYNGEE. Trimming cost V 2 bases and J 1 base, with 9 bases left between them. This CDR3 has 15 residues.

The chain has TRBV7-2 and TRBJ2-1, with D possibly being TRBD2 (5 bases). Trimming shortened V by 4 bases and J by 10 bases, and 20 bases separated the two germline ends. The CDR3 is 15 amino acids. CDR1 is SGHTA and CDR2 is FQGNSA in the germline V gene. Here the CDR3 reads CASSYRSPAGREQFF. For the CDR3, the DNA is TGTGCCAGCAGCTACCGCTCCCCCGCGGGTAGGGAGCAGTTCTTC.

This clone has a single count. The chain combines TRBV6-1 with TRBJ2-1, with D tentatively TRBD1 (6 bases). Germline CDR1 MNHNS, CDR2 SASEGT. CDR3 length equals 16 residues. The V end lost 4 bases, the J end lost 6 bases, and 19 bases lay between the germline ends. CDR3 DNA sequence: TGTGCCAGCAGTGTAGCTCAGGGGCGACTCCTCAATGAGCAGTTCTTC. Its protein is CASSVAQGRLLNEQFF.

The chain couples TRBV28 to TRBJ2-5, with a tentative D call TRBD1 (6 bases). The V end was cut by 8 bases, the J end by 5 bases, with 15 bases between. CDR1 and CDR2 from the germline V gene are MDHEN and SYDVKM. CDR3 length: 13 amino acids. This chain's CDR3 is CASRSGVAETQYF. The DNA of the CDR3 is TGTGCCAGCCGCTCAGGGGTGGCGGAGACCCAGTACTTC.

J is TRBJ2-7 and V is TRBV28; 10 bases fit TRBD1. The trim removed 5 bases at V and 4 bases at J, leaving 5 bases unmatched. The CDR3 extends over 14 amino acids. The V gene's germline CDR1 is MDHEN and CDR2 SYDVKM. The CDR3 loop reads CASSTRTGGYEQYF. CDR3 bases: TGTGCCAGCAGTACACGGACAGGGGGGTACGAGCAGTACTTC.

The V call is TRBV5-1, the J call TRBJ1-3; 7 nucleotides line up with TRBD1. The ends lost 0 bases at V and 7 bases at J; junction bases unmatched: 7. The V gene's germline CDR1 is SGHRS and CDR2 YFSETQ. The CDR3 runs to 15 residues. For the CDR3, the DNA is TGCGCCAGCAGCTTGGACAGGGGAGTTCGGAACACCATATATTTT. Its protein is CASSLDRGVRNTIYF.

Concerning this clone itself: The same CDR3 also results from other DNA sequences found in this sample. The chain links TRBV18 to TRBJ2-5; D is unresolved. V gave up 1 base and J gave up 3 bases, with 6 bases separating them. Germline-derived CDR1 and CDR2 are KGHSH and LQKENI. The CDR3 sequence is 13 residues long. In DNA, the CDR3 is TGTGCCAGCTCACCACGTCAGGAAGAGACCCAGTACTTC. Translated: CASSPRQEETQYF.

With respect to this clone: This CDR3 is also generated by other DNA sequences in the sample. In DNA form, the CDR3 reads TGTGCCAGCAGTTGGGGGGGCTATGGCTACACCTTC. It codes for CASSWGGYGYTF. This rearrangement joins TRBV28 to TRBJ1-2; tentatively, D is TRBD1 (5 bases). Germline V gene lookup returns CDR1 MDHEN and CDR2 SYDVKM. Trimming pared 4 bases from V and 4 bases from J, leaving 7 bases between. CDR3 length equals 12 residues.

The chain has TRBV18 and TRBJ2-2, with D perhaps matching TRBD1 (6 bases). The CDR3 covers 19 residues. Trimming took 3 bases from V and 2 from J, leaving 22 bases between them. Germline V CDR1 and CDR2: KGHSH, LQKENI. This CDR3 reads CASSPTVGHSKTNTGELFF. The CDR3 DNA is TGTGCCAGCTCACCGACGGTGGGACACTCTAAAACTAACACCGGGGAGCTGTTTTTT.

V and J are TRBV25-1 and TRBJ2-4, with D hard to call. CDR1 MGHDK and CDR2 SYGVNS come from the germline V gene. V was shortened by 9 bases and J by 0 bases, with 9 bases between the two germline ends. The CDR3 totals 13 residues. In nucleotides, the CDR3 is TGTGCCAGTAGAGGATTAGCCAAAAACATTCAGTACTTC. Its translation is CASRGLAKNIQYF.

This clone was picked up one time. CDR3 DNA sequence: TGTGCCAGCTCCCAGACCGGGACTAGTCAGATAGATACGCAGTATTTT. Translating it yields CASSQTGTSQIDTQYF. V is TRBV18 and J is TRBJ2-3; 8 bases match TRBD2. Trimming took 6 bases from V and 5 from J; bases not matched to a gene: 13. CDR3 length equals 16 residues. Germline CDR1 is KGHSH and CDR2 is LQKENI.

This chain connects TRBV15 to TRBJ2-7, with D perhaps TRBD2 (5 bases). The length of the CDR3 is 14 residues. V lost 0 bases and J lost 4, with 10 bases in between. The germline V gene has CDR1 LNHNV and CDR2 YYDKDF (reference sequence). CDR3 amino acids: CATSRDLEVYEQYF. In nucleotides, the CDR3 is TGTGCCACCAGCAGAGATCTGGAGGTTTACGAGCAGTACTTC.

The gene calls are TRBV18 and TRBJ1-6; 10 bases fit TRBD1. Germline V gene data show CDR1 as KGHSH and CDR2 as LQKENI. This CDR3 has 15 amino acids. V trimming: 3 bases; J trimming: 7 bases; junction bases outside the gene matches: 3. CDR3: CASSPLDRGNSPLHF. In DNA form, the CDR3 reads TGTGCCAGCTCACCCCTGGACAGGGGGAATTCACCCCTCCACTTT. Supplemented by reference TRBV18 and TRBJ1-6, the full variable domain reads NAGVMQNPRHLVRRRGQEARLRCSPMKGHSHVYWYRQLPEEGLKFMVYLQKENIIDESGMPKERFSAEFPKEGPSILRIQQVVRGDSAAYFCASSPLDRGNSPLHFGNGTRLTVT.

This clone was picked up one time. The rearrangement joins TRBV7-3 to TRBJ2-2, with 12 bases that match TRBD2. The CDR3 has 17 residues. The germline CDR1 and CDR2 sequences are SGHTA and FQGTGA. V lost 2 bases to trimming and J lost 4 bases; unmatched junction nucleotides: 5. CDR3 in DNA: TGTGCCAGCAGCTTACCCCTAGCGGGAGGGCCCACCGGGGAGCTGTTTTTT. Amino acid sequence: CASSLPLAGGPTGELFF. Looking up the rest from reference TRBV7-3 and TRBJ2-2 gives the full variable domain: GAGVSQTPSNKVTEKGKYVELRCDPISGHTALYWYRQSLGQGPEFLIYFQGTGAADDSGLPNDRFFAVRPEGSVSTLKIQRTERGDSAVYLCASSLPLAGGPTGELFFGEGSRLTVL.

This chain joins TRBV27 and TRBJ2-5; D not resolved. In germline, CDR1 is MNHEY, CDR2 SMNVEV (reference sequence). The ends were cut back, 4 bases at V and 5 bases at J, with 11 bases in the middle. The CDR3 is 13 amino acids. CDR3 residues: CASSSHLDETQYF. The CDR3 DNA reads TGTGCCAGCAGTTCCCATCTTGACGAGACCCAGTACTTC.

The chain has TRBV7-3 and TRBJ2-2; a possible D gene is TRBD1 (5 bases). The V and J ends lost 2 bases and 4 bases respectively, with 17 bases between them. This CDR3 is built from 17 residues. CDR1 is SGHTA and CDR2 is FQGTGA in the germline V gene. This chain's CDR3 is CASSLFPGPVGTGELFF. The DNA of the CDR3 is TGTGCCAGCAGCTTATTCCCAGGGCCCGTTGGCACCGGGGAGCTGTTTTTT.

A single count supports this clone. The CDR3 DNA is TGTGCCAGCAGTTTAGGGGGAATGGGGAGGGCTGGGGCCAACGTCCTGACTTTC. This encodes CASSLGGMGRAGANVLTF. The J gene is TRBJ2-6, the V gene TRBV28; 7 bases line up with TRBD2. J gave up 2 bases and V 2 bases, and 9 bases lay outside the gene matches. CDR3 length: 18 amino acids. CDR1 MDHEN and CDR2 SYDVKM come from the germline V gene.

The chain is built from TRBV19 and TRBJ1-5; tentatively, D is TRBD1 (6 bases). Trimming shortened V by 3 bases and J by 5 bases, and 20 bases separated the two germline ends. Germline assignment: CDR1 LNHDA and CDR2 SQIVND (reference sequence). The CDR3 is 17 residues long. The CDR3 nucleotides read TGTGCCAGTAGTATTAACTCAGACATTAGGGGGGATCAGCCCCAGCATTTT. It yields the protein CASSINSDIRGDQPQHF. Full variable domain (missing parts from reference TRBV19 and TRBJ1-5): DGGITQSPKYLFRKEGQNVTLSCEQNLNHDAMYWYRQDPGQGLRLIYYSQIVNDFQKGDIAEGYSVSREKKESFPLTVTSAQKNPTAFYLCASSINSDIRGDQPQHFGDGTRLSIL.

This chain connects TRBV11-3 to TRBJ2-1; 7 bases line up with TRBD1. Germline-derived CDR1 and CDR2 are SGHNT and YENEEA. J gave up 6 bases and V 0 bases, and 2 bases lay outside the gene matches. The length of the CDR3 is 14 residues. The DNA of the CDR3 is TGTGCCAGCAGCTTAGATCGGGACAGCAATGAGCAGTTCTTC. Translating gives CASSLDRDSNEQFF.

The genes are TRBV5-6 and TRBJ2-7; D is unclear. Per the germline V gene, CDR1 is SGHDT and CDR2 is YYEEEE. V was pared by 4 bases and J by 3 bases, with 14 bases between. The CDR3 is 14 amino acids. Here the CDR3 DNA reads TGTGCCAGCAGCCCGCCTCATAAGAGCTACGAGCAGTACTTC. Translating gives CASSPPHKSYEQYF.

DNA of the CDR3: TGTGCCAGCAGGGACAGGGTTGACTATGGCTACACCTTC. The encoded protein is CASRDRVDYGYTF. This chain links TRBV2 with TRBJ1-2, with TRBD1 matching 8 bases. CDR3 size: 13 residues. J gave up 3 bases and V 6 bases, and 3 bases lay outside the gene matches. The germline gives CDR1 SNHLY, CDR2 FYNNEI.

V and J are TRBV7-7 and TRBJ2-2, with 8 bases fitting TRBD1. V lost 5 bases and J lost 9; bases outside the gene matches: 5. This CDR3 comprises 13 residues. CDR1 and CDR2 from the germline V gene are SSHAT and FNYEAQ (reference sequence). The CDR3 protein is CASSPDRGRELFF. In nucleotides, the CDR3 is TGTGCCAGCAGCCCCGACAGGGGCCGGGAGCTGTTTTTT.

This chain connects TRBV18 to TRBJ1-4; the D gene is possibly TRBD1 (6 bases). The germline V and J ends were trimmed by 4 bases and 6 bases, with 12 bases remaining between them. The CDR3 runs to 14 residues. The germline gives CDR1 KGHSH, CDR2 LQKENI. Here the CDR3 DNA reads TGTGCCAGCTCACGGGACACCGATTATGAAAAACTGTTTTTT. Translating it yields CASSRDTDYEKLFF.

The J gene is TRBJ2-1, the V gene TRBV19; 7 positions agree with TRBD2. Germline V gene data show CDR1 as LNHDA and CDR2 as SQIVND (reference sequence). V trimming: 6 bases; J trimming: 5 bases; junction bases outside the gene matches: 10. The CDR3 contains 15 residues. CDR3 in amino acids: CASSHGGRKDNEQFF. The CDR3 region has the DNA TGTGCCAGTAGCCATGGCGGGAGAAAGGACAATGAGCAGTTCTTC.